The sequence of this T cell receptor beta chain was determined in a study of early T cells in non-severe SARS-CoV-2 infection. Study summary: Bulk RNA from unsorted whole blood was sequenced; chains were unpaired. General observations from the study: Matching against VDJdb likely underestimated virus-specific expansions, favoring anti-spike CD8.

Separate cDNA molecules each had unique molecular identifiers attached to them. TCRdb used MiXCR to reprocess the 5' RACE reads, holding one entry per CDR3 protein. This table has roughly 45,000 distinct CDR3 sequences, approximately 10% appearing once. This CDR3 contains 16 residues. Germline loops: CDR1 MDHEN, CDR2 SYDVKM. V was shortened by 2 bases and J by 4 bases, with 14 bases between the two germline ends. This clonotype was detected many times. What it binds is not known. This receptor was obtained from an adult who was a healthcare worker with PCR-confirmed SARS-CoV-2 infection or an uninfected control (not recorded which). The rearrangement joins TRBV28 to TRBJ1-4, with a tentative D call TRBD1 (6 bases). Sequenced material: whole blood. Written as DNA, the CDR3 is TGTGCCAGCAGTTTACCTGGACAGACAAGTAATGAAAAACTGTTTTTT. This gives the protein CASSLPGQTSNEKLFF.